The clone carrying this TCR beta chain occurred once. Its specificity is unknown. The germline gives CDR1 SGHTA, CDR2 FQGTGA. V lost 1 base, J lost 2 bases, and 12 bases lay in between. The CDR3 is 16 residues long. This sample is part of a study of blood T cells in healthy people across ages. Overall study findings and caveats: Total diversity from one million sequenced T cells was likely underestimated.

Using a J-beta primer mix together with a sample-barcoded 5' primer, a second PCR was run for about 6 to 12 cycles. A single record per CDR3 protein comes from TCRdb applying MiXCR to the 5' RACE reads. Of 1.5 million to 2 million distinct CDR3 sequences listed, around 40% were seen once; the top ten hold roughly 24%. Sequenced input: blood. The chain combines TRBV7-3 with TRBJ1-3; D is unresolved. This TCR was sampled from a human donor in good health. The chain's CDR3 is CASSLNIGRAGNTIYF. The CDR3 nucleotides read TGTGCCAGCAGCTTAAATATCGGGCGTGCTGGAAACACCATATATTTT.